The 9 T cell receptor beta chains below come from one sample, sequenced in a study of CD8+ T cells in alopecia areata. Treatment meaning: oral pan-JAK inhibitor, 5-10 mg twice daily. cDNA prepared by RNA extraction and subsequent reverse transcription served as the template for sequencing. Assay used: immunoSEQ multiplex PCR; TCRdb lists only in-frame clones, some missing. The sample carries about 200,000 clones, roughly 64% recorded once. Source: CD4+ T cells sorted from blood, taken at week 24, from a patient treated with tofacitinib. These TCRs come from a human donor with alopecia areata.

J is TRBJ1-1 and V is TRBV29-1, with unresolved D. This CDR3 is built from 14 residues. Germline CDR1 reads SQVTM; CDR2 reads ANQGSEA. The ends were cut back, 7 bases at V and 3 bases at J, with 18 bases in the middle. CDR3 in DNA: TGCAGCGGTGGAGGGCTTCACGAGGACACTGAAGCTTTCTTT. This codes for CSGGGLHEDTEAFF.

V is TRBV29-1 and J is TRBJ2-1; TRBD1 matches at 7 bases. Germline assignment: CDR1 SQVTM and CDR2 ANQGSEA. V shed 6 bases and J 0 bases; nucleotides not matched to a gene: 2. This CDR3 spans 13 amino acids. DNA for the CDR3: TGCAGCGTAGGGACAGTCTCCTACAATGAGCAGTTCTTC. It specifies CSVGTVSYNEQFF.

J is TRBJ2-3 and V is TRBV5-1, with 13 positions matching TRBD2. This CDR3 has 16 residues. CDR1 and CDR2 from the germline V gene are SGHRS and YFSETQ. J was trimmed by 1 base and V by 5 bases; bases with no gene match: 4. The CDR3 region has the DNA TGCGCCAGCAGTTATGGGACTAGCGGGGGCACAGATACGCAGTATTTT. Its translation is CASSYGTSGGTDTQYF.

The genes are TRBV9 and TRBJ2-3; 7 bases line up with TRBD1. V was pared by 2 bases and J by 0 bases, with 6 bases of the junction left unmatched. This CDR3 is 16 amino acids long. In germline, CDR1 is SGDLS, CDR2 YYNGEE. CDR3 sequence: CASSVHRGTSTDTQYF. The CDR3 bases are TGTGCCAGCAGCGTCCACAGGGGAACTAGCACAGATACGCAGTATTTT.

The chain joins TRBV5-4 to TRBJ2-2, with D perhaps being TRBD1 or TRBD2 (5 bases each). The CDR3 loop spans 16 amino acids. V was clipped by 4 bases and J by 4 bases, with 17 bases between them. Germline assignment: CDR1 SGHNT and CDR2 YYREEE (reference sequence). The CDR3 DNA follows: TGTGCCAGCAGCCAACCGGGACGGAGGTCCACCGGGGAGCTGTTTTTT. This gives the protein CASSQPGRRSTGELFF.

The V gene is TRBV7-6, the J gene TRBJ2-7; TRBD2 matches 7 bases. CDR1 and CDR2 (germline): SGHVS, FNYEAQ. The CDR3 contains 14 residues. The V gene end was trimmed by 1 base and the J gene end by 2 bases; junction bases not matched to a gene: 2. The CDR3 bases are TGTGCCAGCAGCTTAGGAACTAGCGCCTACGAGCAGTACTTC. This sequence encodes CASSLGTSAYEQYF.

The genes are TRBV25-1 and TRBJ1-1; a weak D match, TRBD1 (5 bases). The V end lost 1 base, the J end lost 3 bases, and 9 bases lay between the germline ends. The germline gives CDR1 MGHDK, CDR2 SYGVNS. The CDR3 runs to 14 residues. The CDR3 region has the DNA TGTGCCAGCAGTGAATGGGGAGGGGACACTGAAGCTTTCTTT. It yields the protein CASSEWGGDTEAFF.

CDR3 region: CASRAPGSMNGYTF. Written as DNA, the CDR3 is TGTGCCAGCAGGGCCCCCGGAAGCATGAATGGCTACACCTTC. The rearrangement joins TRBV6-5 to TRBJ1-2; D is unclear. Germline V gene lookup returns CDR1 MNHEY and CDR2 SVGAGI. The CDR3 length is 14 residues. V shed 6 bases and J shed 6 bases, with 17 bases lying between them.

This chain links TRBV5-1 with TRBJ2-5; TRBD1 aligns across 10 bases. The junction had 10 bases not matched to a gene; V was cut back by 4 bases and J by 4 bases. CDR1 and CDR2 (germline): SGHRS, YFSETQ. The CDR3 loop spans 16 amino acids. The DNA for the CDR3 is TGCGCCAGCAGCCACCGGGACAGGGGATCGGCAGAGACCCAGTACTTC. Its protein is CASSHRDRGSAETQYF.